The 21 T cell receptor beta chains reported below all come from one sample, sequenced in a study of cytomegalovirus exposure and HLA in healthy donors. Primers: 60 Vbeta forward and 13 Jbeta reverse. Sequenced by immunoSEQ multiplex PCR; TCRdb stores in-frame clones only, minus some. The sample consists of 120,000 to 150,000 clones, 82% of them appearing once. Sequencing was performed on PBMCs. These receptors were obtained from a man younger than 35 in good health and CMV-seropositive.

V and J are TRBV5-1 and TRBJ1-5; D ambiguous. Germline V gene sequence: CDR1 SGHRS, CDR2 YFSETQ. This CDR3 comprises 14 residues. Trimming took 0 bases from V and 4 from J, leaving 8 bases between them. The CDR3 is CASSLVQINQPQHF. CDR3 nucleotides: TGCGCCAGCAGCTTGGTTCAGATTAATCAGCCCCAGCATTTT.

J is TRBJ2-3 and V is TRBV2; 10 bases line up with TRBD2. Germline V gives CDR1 SNHLY, CDR2 FYNNEI. This CDR3 contains 16 residues. Trimming cost V 4 bases and J 5 bases; bases outside gene matches: 9. CDR3 sequence (DNA): TGTGCCAGCAGTGCCGGACTAGCGGCTACGGGAGATACGCAGTATTTT. Its translation is CASSAGLAATGDTQYF.

This chain joins TRBV19 and TRBJ1-2, with TRBD1 matching 9 bases. J lost 4 bases, V lost 7 bases, and 7 bases had no gene match. The CDR3 runs 14 residues. The germline V gene has CDR1 LNHDA and CDR2 SQIVND (reference sequence). This CDR3 is CASIATGGLYGYTF. For the CDR3, the DNA is TGTGCCAGTATTGCGACAGGGGGTCTCTATGGCTACACCTTC.

The chain joins TRBV19 to TRBJ2-2; 9 bases are a match to TRBD1. The CDR3 contains 13 residues. V lost 10 bases, J lost 3 bases, and 3 bases stayed unmatched. Germline V CDR1 and CDR2: LNHDA, SQIVND (reference sequence). The CDR3 DNA is TGTGCCATTGGACAGGGGTACACCGGGGAGCTGTTTTTT. Residues: CAIGQGYTGELFF.

The J gene is TRBJ2-7, the V gene TRBV6-5, with 7 bases that match TRBD2. CDR3 size: 14 residues. The junction had 2 bases not matched to a gene; V was cut back by 2 bases and J by 1 base. Germline CDR1 reads MNHEY; CDR2 reads SVGAGI. CDR3 sequence reads: CASSYREGSYEQYF. The CDR3 DNA sequence: TGTGCCAGCAGTTACAGGGAGGGTTCCTACGAGCAGTACTTC.

V usage is TRBV5-6 and J usage is TRBJ1-2; D might be TRBD1 (5 bases). V dropped 0 bases and J dropped 8 bases, with 14 bases sitting between them. The CDR3 length is 14 residues. Per germline, CDR1 SGHDT and CDR2 YYEEEE. For the CDR3, the DNA is TGTGCCAGCAGCTTGGCCGGGGGTACGTGGGGCTACACCTTC. Amino acid sequence: CASSLAGGTWGYTF.

CDR3 region: CASSLPRGGELFF. The CDR3 nucleotides read TGTGCCAGCAGCTTACCAAGGGGCGGGGAGCTGTTTTTT. This chain connects TRBV7-9 to TRBJ2-2, with D perhaps TRBD1 (5 bases). The CDR3 is made up of 13 amino acids. Trimming removed 2 bases from V and 7 bases from J, with 8 bases in between. The V gene's germline CDR1 is SEHNR and CDR2 FQNEAQ (reference sequence).

This chain links TRBV27 with TRBJ2-7, with a possible D match to TRBD2 (6 bases). The V gene lost 2 bases and the J gene lost 2 bases, with 10 bases spanning the gap. The CDR3 is 14 amino acids. Germline CDR1 and CDR2: MNHEY and SMNVEV (reference sequence). The CDR3 sequence is CASSLKAGTYEQYF. Written as DNA, the CDR3 is TGTGCCAGCAGTTTAAAGGCGGGGACCTACGAGCAGTACTTC.

The CDR3: CTSSQDLTAGSSYNEQFF. CDR3 nucleotides: TGCACCAGCAGCCAAGATTTAACAGCGGGGAGCTCCTACAATGAGCAGTTCTTC. The rearrangement links TRBV1 to TRBJ2-1; the listed D gene, TRBD2, was not tested against the DNA. TRBV1 is assigned pseudogene status. This CDR3 is built from 18 residues.

The gene calls are TRBV5-1 and TRBJ2-3, with D possibly being TRBD1 (6 bases). The CDR3 sequence is 15 residues long. Germline V lookup: CDR1 SGHRS, CDR2 YFSETQ. V lost 1 base and J lost 2, with 11 bases in between. The CDR3 coding sequence is TGCGCCAGCAGCTTGAGACAGGACCTCACAGATACGCAGTATTTT. It codes for CASSLRQDLTDTQYF.

This clone came up a few times. This chain uses TRBV5-4 with TRBJ2-5; a possible D gene is TRBD2 (6 bases). The CDR3 spans 15 residues. Trimming left V 5 bases short and J 2 bases short, with 16 bases between. The V gene's germline CDR1 is SGHNT and CDR2 YYREEE (reference sequence). The CDR3 loop is CASRPGGQSQETQYF. CDR3 nucleotides: TGTGCCAGCAGACCCGGAGGGCAGTCACAAGAGACCCAGTACTTC.

As to this clone: Within the sample, other DNA sequences also encode this same CDR3. The rearrangement uses TRBV6-5 and TRBJ2-7; the D gene is possibly TRBD1 (5 bases). CDR1 and CDR2 (germline): MNHEY, SVGAGI. V was cut by 0 bases and J by 2 bases, with 11 bases left in between. CDR3 length equals 15 residues. CDR3 residues: CASSYSGRGPYEQYF. For the CDR3, the DNA is TGTGCCAGCAGTTACTCGGGTAGGGGTCCCTACGAGCAGTACTTC.

The rearrangement links TRBV5-1 to TRBJ2-1; D perhaps matches TRBD2 (7 bases). This CDR3 has 15 amino acids. Germline loops: CDR1 SGHRS, CDR2 YFSETQ. Trimming removed 6 bases from V and 4 bases from J, with 17 bases in between. CDR3 sequence reads: CASTWEGGTYNEQFF. CDR3 nucleotide sequence: TGCGCCAGCACGTGGGAGGGGGGAACATACAATGAGCAGTTCTTC.

The chain combines TRBV13 with TRBJ2-2; 11 bases align to TRBD1. V was pared by 2 bases and J by 5 bases, with 4 bases of the junction left unmatched. Per the germline V gene, CDR1 is PRHDT and CDR2 is FYEKMQ (reference sequence). The CDR3 spans 16 residues. The CDR3 DNA follows: TGTGCCAGCAGCTTAAGGACAGGGGGCAGGACCGGGGAGCTGTTTTTT. This translates into CASSLRTGGRTGELFF. The full variable domain, completed using reference TRBV13 and TRBJ2-2, is AAGVIQSPRHLIKEKRETATLKCYPIPRHDTVYWYQQGPGQDPQFLISFYEKMQSDKGSIPDRFSAQQFSDYHSELNMSSLELGDSALYFCASSLRTGGRTGELFFGEGSRLTVL.

The J gene is TRBJ2-7, the V gene TRBV6-6; 8 bases align to TRBD2. CDR1 MNHNY and CDR2 SVGAGI come from the germline V gene (reference sequence). This CDR3 is built from 16 residues. V shed 8 bases, J shed 5 bases, and the junction held 17 bases outside the gene matches. The CDR3 region has the DNA TGTGCCAGCGCCTTAACGGCCCTTGCGGGAGGCCACGAGCAGTACTTC. It codes for CASALTALAGGHEQYF.

This sequence joins TRBV28 and TRBJ2-7; the D gene is possibly TRBD2 (6 bases). CDR3 length equals 14 residues. The germline V gene has CDR1 MDHEN and CDR2 SYDVKM. V lost 3 bases and J lost 5, with 14 bases in between. The CDR3 spells CASSLAGPLHEQYF. For the CDR3, the DNA is TGTGCCAGCAGTTTGGCGGGACCCCTCCACGAGCAGTACTTC. The full variable domain, with the rest looked up from reference TRBV28 and TRBJ2-7, is DVKVTQSSRYLVKRTGEKVFLECVQDMDHENMFWYRQDPGLGLRLIYFSYDVKMKEKGDIPEGYSVSREKKERFSLILESASTNQTSMYLCASSLAGPLHEQYFGPGTRLTVT.

CDR3 amino acids: CASSAGTGGNTIYF. CDR3 coding DNA: TGCGCCAGCAGCGCCGGGACAGGGGGAAACACCATATATTTT. This chain joins TRBV5-1 and TRBJ1-3; the match to TRBD1 covers 9 bases. V shed 4 bases and J 4 bases; nucleotides not matched to a gene: 3. This CDR3 is 14 amino acids long. CDR1 is SGHRS and CDR2 is YFSETQ in the germline V gene.

This chain links TRBV27 with TRBJ1-3, with 9 bases that match TRBD1. CDR3 size: 14 residues. Germline CDR1 and CDR2: MNHEY and SMNVEV (reference sequence). Trimming removed 5 bases from V and 6 bases from J; junction bases left unmatched: 5. CDR3 sequence reads: CASSGRTGENTIYF. In nucleotides, the CDR3 is TGTGCCAGCAGTGGACGGACAGGGGAAAACACCATATATTTT.

This chain uses TRBV5-4 with TRBJ2-5; 8 bases line up with TRBD1. The trim removed 4 bases at V and 0 bases at J, leaving 5 bases unmatched. This CDR3 comprises 15 residues. Germline V gives CDR1 SGHNT, CDR2 YYREEE (reference sequence). The CDR3, as DNA: TGTGCCAGCAGCCTACAGGACAGGGACCAAGAGACCCAGTACTTC. Amino acids: CASSLQDRDQETQYF.

The chain uses TRBV5-1 and TRBJ2-3; no clear D gene. The germline CDR1 and CDR2 sequences are SGHRS and YFSETQ. The V end was cut by 0 bases, the J end by 6 bases, with 5 bases between. This CDR3 is 12 amino acids long. The CDR3 DNA sequence: TGCGCCAGCAGCTTGGCTTTTGATACGCAGTATTTT. This translates into CASSLAFDTQYF.

The chain links TRBV6-1 to TRBJ1-4; D ambiguous. Trimming took off 6 bases at V and 2 bases at J, with 4 bases between the two ends. CDR1 MNHNS and CDR2 SASEGT come from the germline V gene. The CDR3 totals 12 residues. For the CDR3, the DNA is TGTGCCAGCAGCGGGACTAATGAAAAACTGTTTTTT. Residues: CASSGTNEKLFF.